The 8 T cell receptor beta chains listed next were all sequenced from one sample in a study of cytomegalovirus exposure and HLA in healthy donors. Amplification used 60 Vbeta primers and 13 Jbeta primers. The protocol was immunoSEQ multiplex PCR, while the TCRdb copy is restricted to in-frame clones and leaves out a portion. The sample has 200,000 to 250,000 clones, 77% seen once. The material sequenced was PBMCs. These TCRs come from a woman in her fifties or sixties in good health and CMV-seropositive.

The chain recombines TRBV28 with TRBJ1-3; D call uncertain. This CDR3 contains 10 residues. The V gene's germline CDR1 is MDHEN and CDR2 SYDVKM. Trimming removed 6 bases from V and 5 bases from J, with 2 bases in between. The CDR3 here is CASSRNTIYF. The CDR3 nucleotides read TGTGCCAGCAGCAGAAACACCATATATTTT.

This clone has only a few counts. The chain combines TRBV6-6 with TRBJ1-3; 10 bases fit TRBD1. This CDR3 comprises 14 residues. CDR1 is MNHNY, CDR2 SVGAGI, per germline (reference sequence). The V and J ends lost 5 bases and 9 bases, in that order; junction bases with no gene match: 7. In DNA form, the CDR3 reads TGTGCCAGCAGTCCCGACAGGGGGCATACCACCATATATTTT. This translates into CASSPDRGHTTIYF.

This clone has only a few counts. The CDR3 loop reads CASSGYRDTGELFF. CDR3 bases: TGTGCCAGCAGTGGCTACAGGGACACCGGGGAGCTGTTTTTT. The chain uses TRBV2 and TRBJ2-2, with a weak D call TRBD1 (6 bases). The length of the CDR3 is 14 residues. V was pared by 4 bases and J by 3 bases, with 9 bases between. Germline V gene sequence: CDR1 SNHLY, CDR2 FYNNEI. The whole variable domain, remainder taken from reference TRBV2 and TRBJ2-2, is EPEVTQTPSHQVTQMGQEVILRCVPISNHLYFYWYRQILGQKVEFLVSFYNNEISEKSEIFDDQFSVERPDGSNFTLKIRSTKLEDSAMYFCASSGYRDTGELFFGEGSRLTVL.

The chain carries TRBV11-2 and TRBJ1-3, with 8 bases that match TRBD1. The ends lost 5 bases at V and 2 bases at J; junction bases unmatched: 5. Germline loops: CDR1 SGHAT, CDR2 FQNNGV. This CDR3 is 15 amino acids long. The CDR3 DNA sequence: TGTGCCAGCAGCGAGACAGGGGCTGCTGGAAACACCATATATTTT. Its protein product is CASSETGAAGNTIYF.

The chain links TRBV27 to TRBJ2-5; 7 positions agree with TRBD1. V gave up 9 bases and J gave up 4 bases; unmatched junction bases: 11. This CDR3 is built from 14 residues. Germline assignment: CDR1 MNHEY and CDR2 SMNVEV (reference sequence). The CDR3 protein is CASTPKGARETQYF. The CDR3 DNA reads TGTGCCAGTACCCCCAAGGGGGCGCGAGAGACCCAGTACTTC.

The chain has TRBV5-4 and TRBJ2-5; weak D call: TRBD1 (6 bases). Trimming pared 0 bases from V and 0 bases from J, leaving 9 bases between. Germline loops: CDR1 SGHNT, CDR2 YYREEE (reference sequence). This CDR3 is built from 15 residues. DNA of the CDR3: TGTGCCAGCAGCTTGGACAGGGAGTACCAAGAGACCCAGTACTTC. Protein product: CASSLDREYQETQYF.

The genes are TRBV30 and TRBJ1-4; 9 bases match TRBD1. Germline CDR1 GTSNPN, CDR2 SVGIG (reference sequence). This CDR3 is built from 15 residues. J lost 7 bases, V lost 5 bases, and 11 bases had no gene match. CDR3 sequence reads: CAWGPPTGGVEKLFF. The DNA for the CDR3 is TGTGCCTGGGGCCCCCCAACAGGGGGCGTTGAAAAACTGTTTTTT.

With regard to this clone: Mismatch with germline at one junction end may stem from a read error. V is TRBV5-1 and J is TRBJ2-3, with 11 bases that match TRBD2. CDR1 SGHRS and CDR2 YFSETQ come from the germline V gene. The CDR3 runs to 16 residues. Written as DNA, the CDR3 is TGCGCCAGCAGCCTACCACTAGCGGGAGATTCAGATACGCAGTGTTTT. Encoded protein: CASSLPLAGDSDTQCF.